The TCR beta chain described here comes from a study of blood T cells in healthy people across ages. Germline CDR1 reads SGDLS; CDR2 reads YYNGEE. The CDR3 runs 16 residues. The V gene end was trimmed by 3 bases and the J gene end by 4 bases; junction bases not matched to a gene: 11. Next came a second PCR, run for about 6 to 11 cycles, which used a sample-barcoded 5' primer along with a J-beta primer mix. TCRdb re-analysed the 5' RACE reads in MiXCR, keeping a single row per CDR3 protein. The sample yields 1.5 million or so distinct CDR3 sequences, 42% seen once. Total RNA, at least 5 micrograms per sample, came from PBMCs.

This sequence was found in a woman aged 18-29 years in good health. The chain carries TRBV9 and TRBJ2-7, with 9 bases lining up with TRBD1. The sequencing input was blood. In DNA form, the CDR3 reads TGTGCCAGCAGCGCCTCCGGCGGGACAGGGTTGTACGAGCAGTACTTC. This encodes CASSASGGTGLYEQYF.